The 3 T cell receptor beta chains presented below share a single source sample, sequenced in a study of control samples from healthy donors and cancer patients. The repertoire was sequenced with immunoSEQ multiplex PCR; TCRdb's copy has only in-frame clones and lacks some. The table has about 180,000 clones, 90% seen once. The sequencing input was blood. Source of these receptors: a woman aged 45-59 years in good health.

The chain uses TRBV7-9 and TRBJ1-1; D is possibly TRBD1 (6 bases). This CDR3 has 14 amino acids. Germline V gene data show CDR1 as SEHNR and CDR2 as FQNEAQ (reference sequence). V gave up 7 bases and J gave up 5 bases, with 17 bases separating them. This chain's CDR3 is CASTKGGPGTEAFF. The CDR3 DNA sequence: TGTGCCAGCACCAAGGGGGGCCCGGGAACTGAAGCTTTCTTT.

This chain uses TRBV5-4 with TRBJ1-6, with a tentative D call TRBD1 (5 bases). Trimming pared 0 bases from V and 9 bases from J, leaving 16 bases between. Germline V gene data show CDR1 as SGHNT and CDR2 as YYREEE (reference sequence). The CDR3 has 16 residues. The CDR3 DNA sequence: TGTGCCAGCAGCTTGGAGGGAAGCAGGGTAGGTTCACCCCTCCACTTT. This sequence encodes CASSLEGSRVGSPLHF.

V usage is TRBV5-5 and J usage is TRBJ2-7; 9 nucleotides align to TRBD1. Germline V lookup: CDR1 SGHKS, CDR2 YYEKEE (reference sequence). The CDR3 is 14 residues long. With 4 bases clipped from V and 6 bases from J, the junction kept 8 bases outside the gene matches. CDR3 DNA: TGTGCCAGCAGCCGCCGGGACAGGGTCCCCGAGCAGTACTTC. Amino acid sequence: CASSRRDRVPEQYF.